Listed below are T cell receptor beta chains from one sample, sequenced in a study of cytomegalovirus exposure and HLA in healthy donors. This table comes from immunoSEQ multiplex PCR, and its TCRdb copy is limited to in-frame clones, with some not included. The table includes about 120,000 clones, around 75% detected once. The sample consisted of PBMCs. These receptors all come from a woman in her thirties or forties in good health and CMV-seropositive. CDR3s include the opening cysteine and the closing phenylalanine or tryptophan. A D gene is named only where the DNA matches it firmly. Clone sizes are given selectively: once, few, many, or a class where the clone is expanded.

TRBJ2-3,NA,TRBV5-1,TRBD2,CASSLGTGTSGTDTQYF,TGCGCCAGCAGCTTGGGGACCGGGACTAGCGGCACAGATACGCAGTATTTT
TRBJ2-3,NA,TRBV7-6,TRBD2,CASSPGTTGTDTQYF,TGTGCCAGCAGCCCCGGGACTACTGGCACAGATACGCAGTATTTT
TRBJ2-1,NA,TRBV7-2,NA,CASSLSYDNEQFF,TGTGCCAGCAGCTTAAGCTACGACAATGAGCAGTTCTTC
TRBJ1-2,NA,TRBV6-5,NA,CASSYGWAQGYGYTF,TGTGCCAGCAGTTACGGGTGGGCGCAGGGCTATGGCTACACCTTC
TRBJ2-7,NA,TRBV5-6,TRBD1,CASSLSFRTGDYEQYF,TGTGCCAGCAGCTTGTCGTTCAGGACAGGGGATTACGAGCAGTACTTC
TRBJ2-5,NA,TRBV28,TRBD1,CASSLQGVVETQYF,TGTGCCAGCAGTTTGCAGGGGGTGGTAGAGACCCAGTACTTC
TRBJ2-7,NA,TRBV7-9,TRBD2,CASSPPVASGSTQYF,TGTGCCAGCAGCCCCCCCGTGGCTAGCGGGAGTACTCAGTACTTC
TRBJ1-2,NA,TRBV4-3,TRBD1,CASSQDPGQDFNYGYTF,TGCGCCAGCAGCCAAGATCCGGGACAGGATTTTAACTATGGCTACACCTTC
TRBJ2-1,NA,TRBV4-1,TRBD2,CASSQVQTSGGSGEQFF,TGCGCCAGCAGCCAAGTTCAGACTAGCGGGGGCAGCGGTGAGCAGTTCTTC
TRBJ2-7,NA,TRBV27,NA,CASTSTTGSSYEQYF,TGTGCCAGCACCTCAACGACGGGAAGCTCCTACGAGCAGTACTTC
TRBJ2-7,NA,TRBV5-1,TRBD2,CASSPGTSGYEQYF,TGCGCCAGCAGCCCCGGGACTAGCGGTTACGAGCAGTACTTC
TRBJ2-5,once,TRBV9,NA,CASSVEIGQREETQYF,TGTGCCAGCAGCGTAGAGATAGGACAGCGAGAAGAGACCCAGTACTTC
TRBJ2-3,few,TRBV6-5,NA,CASSYGPTSTDTQYF,TGTGCCAGCAGTTACGGTCCGACTAGCACAGATACGCAGTATTTT
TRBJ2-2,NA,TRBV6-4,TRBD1,CASRGQGAAGELFF,TGTGCCAGCAGGGGACAGGGGGCGGCCGGGGAGCTGTTTTTT
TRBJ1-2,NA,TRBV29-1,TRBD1,CSVEIVTGGGYTF,TGCAGCGTTGAAATTGTGACAGGGGGTGGCTACACCTTC
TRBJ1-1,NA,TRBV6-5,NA,CASRISGTQRTEAFF,TGTGCCAGCAGGATAAGCGGGACCCAAAGGACTGAAGCTTTCTTT
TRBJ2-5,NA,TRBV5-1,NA,CASSLGAQETQYF,TGCGCCAGCAGCTTGGGAGCCCAAGAGACCCAGTACTTC
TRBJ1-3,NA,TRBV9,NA,CASSKDTSSGNTIYF,TGTGCCAGCAGCAAGGACACCAGCTCTGGAAACACCATATATTTT
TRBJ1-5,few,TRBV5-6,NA,CASSLVGGSNQPQHF,TGTGCCAGCAGCTTGGTAGGAGGGAGCAATCAGCCCCAGCATTTT
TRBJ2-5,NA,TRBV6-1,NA,CASSTGLWETQYF,TGTGCCAGCAGCACGGGACTTTGGGAGACCCAGTACTTC
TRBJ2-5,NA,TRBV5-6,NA,CASRDRDFQETQYF,TGTGCCAGCAGAGACCGGGACTTCCAAGAGACCCAGTACTTC
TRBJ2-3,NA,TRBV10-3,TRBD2,CAISGVGAGGTDTQYF,TGTGCCATCAGTGGAGTGGGGGCGGGGGGAACGGATACGCAGTATTTT
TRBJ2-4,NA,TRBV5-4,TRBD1,CASSLTRDSLAKNIQYF,TGTGCCAGCAGCCTGACGAGGGACAGTCTAGCCAAAAACATTCAGTACTTC
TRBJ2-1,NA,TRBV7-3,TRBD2,CASSLVLAGYNEQFF,TGTGCCAGCAGCTTAGTGCTAGCGGGATACAATGAGCAGTTCTTC
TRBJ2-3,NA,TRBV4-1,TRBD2,CASSQLLAGGVSSTDTQYF,TGCGCCAGCAGCCAACTACTAGCGGGGGGCGTATCTAGCACAGATACGCAGTATTTT
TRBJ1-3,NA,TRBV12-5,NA,CASGFRGMAGNTIYF,TGTGCTAGTGGTTTTAGGGGCATGGCTGGAAACACCATATATTTT